The 12 T cell receptor beta chains listed next were all sequenced from one sample in a study of somatic mutations in cytotoxic T cells in rheumatoid arthritis. Here immunoSEQ multiplex PCR was the method, and the copy in TCRdb shows in-frame clones only, minus some. The sample contains under 13,000 clones, around 80% of which appear only once. The sequenced sample consisted of CD8+ T cells sorted from blood. These receptors were collected from an adult with rheumatoid arthritis.

The V and J genes are TRBV7-9 and TRBJ1-4; 8 bases align to TRBD1. The CDR3 extends over 16 amino acids. Germline V gene data show CDR1 as SEHNR and CDR2 as FQNEAQ (reference sequence). With 10 bases clipped from V and 0 bases from J, the junction kept 10 bases outside the gene matches. CDR3 loop: CATSRDRTSTNEKLFF. The DNA of the CDR3 is TGTGCCACTAGCCGGGACAGGACCTCAACTAATGAAAAACTGTTTTTT. Supplemented by reference TRBV7-9 and TRBJ1-4, the full variable domain reads DTGVSQNPRHKITKRGQNVTFRCDPISEHNRLYWYRQTLGQGPEFLTYFQNEAQLEKSRLLSDRFSAERPKGSFSTLEIQRTEQGDSAMYLCATSRDRTSTNEKLFFGSGTQLSVL.

The V call is TRBV11-3, the J call TRBJ2-7; TRBD1 matches at 7 bases. The CDR3 has 16 amino acids. From germline, CDR1 is SGHNT and CDR2 YENEEA. Trimming cost V 4 bases and J 3 bases; bases outside gene matches: 12. DNA of the CDR3: TGTGCCAGCAGCTCGCGCCGCACAGGGGAGATCTACGAGCAGTACTTC. This gives the protein CASSSRRTGEIYEQYF.

This chain links TRBV2 with TRBJ2-3; D is possibly TRBD2 (5 bases). The CDR3 runs to 14 residues. The V and J ends lost 7 bases and 1 base respectively, with 12 bases between them. Looked up from germline, CDR1 is SNHLY and CDR2 is FYNNEI. CDR3: CASIGVNRTDTQYF. CDR3 bases: TGTGCCAGCATCGGGGTGAATCGCACAGATACGCAGTATTTT.

The chain couples TRBV27 to TRBJ2-7; D not resolved. The CDR3 spans 16 residues. Germline V gives CDR1 MNHEY, CDR2 SMNVEV (reference sequence). V was cut by 5 bases and J by 0 bases, with 17 bases left in between. This CDR3 is CASSPVRGRNSYEQYF. CDR3 DNA sequence: TGTGCCAGCAGTCCCGTTCGAGGCAGAAACTCCTACGAGCAGTACTTC.

The rearrangement joins TRBV29-1 to TRBJ1-2, with TRBD1 as a possible D gene (6 bases). The CDR3 is made up of 17 amino acids. Deletions cut 0 bases from V and 3 bases from J, with 20 bases between. The germline V gene encodes CDR1 SQVTM and CDR2 ANQGSEA. The CDR3 protein is CSVEDKSPGHSDYGYTF. The CDR3 bases are TGCAGCGTTGAAGATAAGTCCCCGGGACACTCCGACTATGGCTACACCTTC.

The chain uses TRBV6-1 and TRBJ1-6; D gene ambiguous. Germline-derived CDR1 and CDR2 are MNHNS and SASEGT. Between the trimmed V and J ends, which lost 9 bases and 0 bases, there was a span of 9 bases. The CDR3 covers 14 residues. The CDR3 coding sequence is TGTGCCAGTCGACGGAGCTCCTATAATTCACCCCTCCACTTT. This encodes CASRRSSYNSPLHF.

V usage is TRBV28 and J usage is TRBJ1-2, with 8 bases lining up with TRBD1. With V trimmed by 10 bases and J by 6 bases, 4 bases remained unmatched. Germline CDR1 reads MDHEN; CDR2 reads SYDVKM. The CDR3 sequence is 11 residues long. CDR3 sequence reads: CANRGFHGYTF. CDR3 sequence (DNA): TGTGCCAACAGGGGGTTTCATGGCTACACCTTC.

Only one count was recorded for this clone. Written as DNA, the CDR3 is TGTGCCAGCAGCTTAGAGGCAGGGGGGACTGAAGCTTTCTTT. Translating it yields CASSLEAGGTEAFF. This chain joins TRBV11-2 and TRBJ1-1; 7 bases fit TRBD1. The ends lost 0 bases at V and 5 bases at J; junction bases unmatched: 3. Germline loops: CDR1 SGHAT, CDR2 FQNNGV. CDR3 length: 14 amino acids.

CDR3 sequence reads: CASSPPTDLYGYTF. The CDR3 DNA sequence: TGTGCCAGCTCACCACCGACGGACCTCTATGGCTACACCTTC. The chain recombines TRBV18 with TRBJ1-2; D not resolved. Germline V gene sequence: CDR1 KGHSH, CDR2 LQKENI. The germline V and J ends were trimmed by 0 bases and 4 bases, with 9 bases remaining between them. This CDR3 spans 14 amino acids.

In DNA form, the CDR3 reads TGTGCCAGCAGCCAAGATCCGGGAATGAGCTCCTACGAGCAGTACTTC. Encoded protein: CASSQDPGMSSYEQYF. This chain joins TRBV14 and TRBJ2-7; D possibly corresponds to TRBD2 (5 bases). V lost 0 bases, J lost 0 bases, and 12 bases lay in between. The CDR3 covers 16 residues. Germline CDR1 is SGHDN and CDR2 is FVKESK.

The chain carries TRBV6-1 and TRBJ2-1; D is unresolved. Germline V gene sequence: CDR1 MNHNS, CDR2 SASEGT. CDR3 size: 15 residues. V was shortened by 6 bases and J by 2 bases, with 14 bases between the two germline ends. The chain's CDR3 is CASSPPAWAYNEQFF. In DNA, the CDR3 is TGTGCCAGCAGCCCACCCGCGTGGGCCTACAATGAGCAGTTCTTC.

This chain links TRBV28 with TRBJ1-1; TRBD1 might be the D (5 bases). The germline CDR1 and CDR2 sequences are MDHEN and SYDVKM. Deletions cut 3 bases from V and 1 base from J, with 6 bases between. This CDR3 is 13 amino acids long. The CDR3 coding sequence is TGTGCCAGCAGTTTCGGGGGGAACACTGAAGCTTTCTTT. It encodes CASSFGGNTEAFF.